This is a list of T cell receptor beta chains from one sample in a study of blood T cells in healthy people across ages. TCRdb reanalysed the 5' RACE reads using MiXCR and keeps one entry per CDR3 protein. Altogether about 1.6 million distinct CDR3 sequences are present, roughly a third being singletons, with the ten largest covering 11%. Sequencing input: blood. These receptors came from a woman in her thirties in good health. Each CDR3 is given with its conserved first and last residue.

v_gene: TRBV6-5; CDR3aa: CASSRGYNEKLFF
v_gene: TRBV3-1; CDR3aa: CASSPDLRVNTEAFF
v_gene: TRBV28; CDR3aa: CATHWGTTDTQYF
v_gene: TRBV18; CDR3aa: CASSPPTPAGGHEQYF
v_gene: TRBV30; CDR3aa: CASSTQDRHYEQYF
v_gene: TRBV14; CDR3aa: CASSVRPGTGGNTEAFF
v_gene: TRBV7-6; CDR3aa: CASSLALADNEQFF
v_gene: TRBV12-3/TRBV12-4; CDR3aa: CASSFFGGGTGEQYF
v_gene: TRBV12-5; CDR3aa: CASGLVLGTSGYYEQYF
v_gene: TRBV20-1; CDR3aa: CSARESGGQNQPQHF
v_gene: TRBV4-1; CDR3aa: CASSQTIPRDTQYF
v_gene: TRBV7-9; CDR3aa: CASSSRALQGYGFTF
v_gene: TRBV7-8; CDR3aa: CASSLGGRVIEQYF
v_gene: TRBV2; CDR3aa: CATRTGHGYTF
v_gene: TRBV30; CDR3aa: CAWSESPTEAEQYF
v_gene: TRBV29-1; CDR3aa: CSVDERGLLMTDTQYF
v_gene: TRBV6-1; CDR3aa: CASREAGGLYNEQFF
v_gene: TRBV2; CDR3aa: CASSDERLTISDTQYF
v_gene: TRBV7-2; CDR3aa: CASSLGQGVSYGYTF
v_gene: TRBV7-2; CDR3aa: CASSLPPRGNTEAFF
v_gene: TRBV11-2; CDR3aa: CASGHLRDQETQYF
v_gene: TRBV12-3/TRBV12-4; CDR3aa: CASSSMGQGYEQYF
v_gene: TRBV10-3; CDR3aa: CAISESTVYGYTF
v_gene: TRBV6-1; CDR3aa: CASSVEDSLNEKLFF
v_gene: TRBV10-3; CDR3aa: CAISDKVGQPQHF
v_gene: TRBV2; CDR3aa: CASGGDWDQETQYF
v_gene: TRBV11-3; CDR3aa: CASSLDQQRNEQYF
v_gene: TRBV20-1; CDR3aa: CSARPLIPAETQYF
v_gene: TRBV12-3/TRBV12-4; CDR3aa: CASSLMGITPYTF
v_gene: TRBV7-9; CDR3aa: CASSLITGGQETQYF
v_gene: TRBV5-1; CDR3aa: CASRVAESYNEQFF
v_gene: TRBV6-5; CDR3aa: CASSAGRVDGYTF
v_gene: TRBV29-1; CDR3aa: CSVDFNEQFF
v_gene: TRBV9; CDR3aa: CASSFRPGGPSGNEQFF
v_gene: TRBV7-9; CDR3aa: CASSGVSSTDTQYF
v_gene: TRBV20-1; CDR3aa: CSASVRDSSYEQYF
v_gene: TRBV20-1; CDR3aa: CSTPDSYEQYF
v_gene: TRBV5-1; CDR3aa: CASSNGIVPSHQETQYF
v_gene: TRBV5-1; CDR3aa: CASSLEAVRYEQYF
v_gene: TRBV10-3; CDR3aa: CAISFSSGSPLHF